This TCR beta chain was sequenced during a study of cytotoxic CD8 clonotypes in ibrutinib-treated CLL. The CDR3 totals 15 residues. Germline-derived CDR1 and CDR2 are SGHTA and FQGNSA. Trimming left V 5 bases short and J 5 bases short, with 18 bases between. The assay was immunoSEQ multiplex PCR, and TCRdb's table has in-frame clones only and misses some. This sample yields about 180,000 clones, of which approximately 84% are seen a single time; over 4.5% belongs to the top ten. The rearrangement uses TRBV7-2 and TRBJ2-5, with D perhaps TRBD1 or TRBD2 (5 bases each). The material was PBMCs, obtained after 24 months of ibrutinib treatment. This receptor was obtained from a human donor with chronic lymphocytic leukemia. The CDR3 nucleotides are TGTGCCAGCAGCCGGAGGTTGGGACCTGGCGAGACCCAGTACTTC. Protein sequence: CASSRRLGPGETQYF.